The 2 T cell receptor beta chains presented below share a single source sample, sequenced in a study of cytomegalovirus exposure and HLA in healthy donors. The PCR made use of 60 Vbeta and 13 Jbeta primers. Sequencing was performed with immunoSEQ multiplex PCR; in TCRdb, only in-frame clones are kept and a portion is missing. The sample has about 130,000 clones, about 80% seen once. Material for sequencing was PBMCs. These TCRs come from a young man in good health and CMV-seronegative.

The chain uses TRBV4-1 and TRBJ1-5; 9 bases fit TRBD1. The germline gives CDR1 MGHRA, CDR2 YSYEKL. J lost 0 bases, V lost 3 bases, and 15 bases had no gene match. CDR3 length equals 20 residues. CDR3 DNA: TGCGCCAGCAGCCAGACGGACGGACAGGGGATTCTTTATAGCAATCAGCCCCAGCATTTT. It specifies CASSQTDGQGILYSNQPQHF.

This chain uses TRBV19 with TRBJ2-1; 9 bases align to TRBD1. The CDR3 covers 15 residues. The germline gives CDR1 LNHDA, CDR2 SQIVND (reference sequence). Unmatched junction bases numbered 8, after V lost 6 bases and J lost 5 bases. CDR3 residues: CASRGQGSVDNEQFF. CDR3 nucleotide sequence: TGTGCCAGTAGGGGACAGGGATCGGTGGACAATGAGCAGTTCTTC. Drawing the rest from reference TRBV19 and TRBJ2-1, the complete variable domain is DGGITQSPKYLFRKEGQNVTLSCEQNLNHDAMYWYRQDPGQGLRLIYYSQIVNDFQKGDIAEGYSVSREKKESFPLTVTSAQKNPTAFYLCASRGQGSVDNEQFFGPGTRLTVL.